The clone carrying this T cell receptor (beta chain) was counted once. Its antigen remains unidentified. The sample holds other DNA sequences that translate to the same CDR3. The sample originates from a study of graft-versus-host responses after intestinal transplantation. Study overall: Multivisceral, liver-intestinal, or isolated intestinal transplants were given to recipients. After anti-thymocyte globulin induction, recipients took tacrolimus and steroids for around three years. Study-level points and caveats: Early declines in HvG clones that occurred post-transplant were associated with peak circulating GvH clone levels. Elevated graft-versus-host to host-versus-graft clonal ratios in allografts were recorded for patients with graft-donor T cell macrochimerism.

The CDR3 covers 14 residues. The V end was cut by 4 bases, the J end by 6 bases, with 14 bases between. CDR1 MNHEY and CDR2 SVGAGI come from the germline V gene. Repertoires were generated with immunoSEQ multiplex PCR, while TCRdb's copy carries only in-frame clones and drops some. The table records roughly 120,000 clones, 90% of them present only once. The TCR was taken from a human donor who received an intestinal transplant. The chain joins TRBV6-5 to TRBJ2-3; the D gene is possibly TRBD2 (6 bases). Material: unstimulated CD4+ T cells sorted from spleen or lymph node cells, obtained before intestinal transplant. The CDR3 DNA reads TGTGCCAGCAGTTCTCCCCGGGGAGGTGATACGCAGTATTTT. Amino acids: CASSSPRGGDTQYF.